Each of the 29 T cell receptor beta chains below was sequenced from the same sample in a study of blood T cell repertoires in COVID-19. Using immunoSEQ multiplex PCR, the repertoire was profiled, and TCRdb retains in-frame clones only, with some absent. The table lists fewer than 90,000 clones, around 75% of them singletons, with 3.5% to 4.5% in the top ten. Material for sequencing was peripheral blood. The receptors originated from a woman aged 45-65 years with acute or convalescent COVID-19.

This chain uses TRBV6-1 with TRBJ2-7, with a possible D match to TRBD1 (5 bases). The CDR3 is 13 residues long. Germline CDR1 MNHNS, CDR2 SASEGT. V lost 3 bases, J lost 4 bases, and 10 bases lay in between. CDR3 bases: TGTGCCAGCAGTGACAGGGTTTCGTACGAGCAGTACTTC. Translated: CASSDRVSYEQYF.

CDR3 coding DNA: TGTGCCAGCAGTTTACAAGTCCCGGACAGGGGTGAAAAACTGTTTTTT. The encoded protein is CASSLQVPDRGEKLFF. The V gene is TRBV27, the J gene TRBJ1-4, with TRBD1 identical over 9 bases. Trimming took 2 bases from V and 7 from J; bases not matched to a gene: 8. Germline CDR1 MNHEY, CDR2 SMNVEV (reference sequence). This CDR3 region has 16 residues.

A single count supports this clone. The V and J genes are TRBV2 and TRBJ1-1; possible D gene TRBD1, 5 bases. The CDR3 totals 14 residues. V lost 3 bases and J lost 1, with 9 bases in between. The germline gives CDR1 SNHLY, CDR2 FYNNEI. This CDR3 reads CASSDDSWNTEAFF. In DNA, the CDR3 is TGTGCCAGCAGTGATGACAGTTGGAACACTGAAGCTTTCTTT.

This chain connects TRBV2 to TRBJ2-7; TRBD2 might be the D (6 bases). The germline CDR1 and CDR2 sequences are SNHLY and FYNNEI. The length of the CDR3 is 12 residues. V lost 5 bases and J 4 bases, leaving 9 bases between the germline ends. CDR3 DNA: TGTGCCAGCAGTCGCGGGGTTTACGAGCAGTACTTC. Translating gives CASSRGVYEQYF.

The J gene is TRBJ1-2, the V gene TRBV2; D call uncertain. The CDR3 has 11 residues. V lost 5 bases, J lost 7 bases, and 8 bases lay in between. Per germline, CDR1 SNHLY and CDR2 FYNNEI. CDR3 sequence: CASSYSSGYTF. The CDR3 DNA follows: TGTGCCAGCAGTTACAGTTCTGGCTACACCTTC. Complete variable domain (other parts from reference TRBV2 and TRBJ1-2): EPEVTQTPSHQVTQMGQEVILRCVPISNHLYFYWYRQILGQKVEFLVSFYNNEISEKSEIFDDQFSVERPDGSNFTLKIRSTKLEDSAMYFCASSYSSGYTFGSGTRLTVV.

The J gene is TRBJ2-3, the V gene TRBV10-3; TRBD2 matches at 9 bases. This CDR3 comprises 14 residues. From germline, CDR1 is ENHRY and CDR2 SYGVKD. V gave up 6 bases and J gave up 2 bases; unmatched junction bases: 3. DNA for the CDR3: TGTGCCATCAGGAGCGGGGGGCTCACAGATACGCAGTATTTT. Translating gives CAIRSGGLTDTQYF.

The chain is built from TRBV6-2 or TRBV6-3 and TRBJ1-6, with TRBD1 as a possible D gene (6 bases). Per the germline V gene, CDR1 is MNHEY and CDR2 is SVGEGT. V was cut by 6 bases and J by 8 bases, with 14 bases left in between. The CDR3 has 14 amino acids. Here the CDR3 reads CASSLQGSYSPLHF. Here the CDR3 DNA reads TGTGCCAGCAGCTTACAGGGCTCGTATTCACCCCTCCACTTT.

In this sample, this clone turned up once. The chain recombines TRBV6-5 with TRBJ2-5, with a tentative D call TRBD1 (5 bases). V lost 6 bases and J lost 2, with 13 bases in between. The CDR3 sequence is 14 residues long. From germline, CDR1 is MNHEY and CDR2 SVGAGI. The CDR3 here is CASRRTHRQETQYF. CDR3 in DNA: TGTGCCAGCAGGAGGACACACAGACAAGAGACCCAGTACTTC.

Here the CDR3 DNA reads TGTGCCAGCAGTGACTCAACGGGACAGGGGTCCTACGAGCAGTACTTC. Its translation is CASSDSTGQGSYEQYF. The J gene is TRBJ2-7, the V gene TRBV6-4, with 10 bases fitting TRBD1. The CDR3 totals 16 residues. J gave up 1 base and V 0 bases, and 3 bases lay outside the gene matches. Germline-derived CDR1 and CDR2 are MRHNA and SNTAGT.

V usage is TRBV12-3 or TRBV12-4 and J usage is TRBJ2-5; D remains unclear. There are 13 residues in the CDR3. Trimming removed 3 bases from V and 1 base from J, with 6 bases in between. CDR3 region: CASSLNGQETQYF. In nucleotides, the CDR3 is TGTGCCAGCAGTTTGAACGGCCAAGAGACCCAGTACTTC.

V and J are TRBV2 and TRBJ2-1; D is unclear. The CDR3 extends over 15 amino acids. Germline-derived CDR1 and CDR2 are SNHLY and FYNNEI. Trimming pared 6 bases from V and 0 bases from J, leaving 12 bases between. The CDR3 nucleotides read TGTGCCAGCAGCCCTGAGTTGAGCTCCTACAATGAGCAGTTCTTC. Translated, it gives CASSPELSSYNEQFF. Full variable domain (remainder filled in from reference TRBV2 and TRBJ2-1): EPEVTQTPSHQVTQMGQEVILRCVPISNHLYFYWYRQILGQKVEFLVSFYNNEISEKSEIFDDQFSVERPDGSNFTLKIRSTKLEDSAMYFCASSPELSSYNEQFFGPGTRLTVL.

This clone is a singleton in its sample. J is TRBJ1-2 and V is TRBV28; the match to TRBD1 covers 7 bases. Trimming cost V 1 base and J 5 bases; bases outside gene matches: 7. Germline V gene sequence: CDR1 MDHEN, CDR2 SYDVKM. This CDR3 spans 15 amino acids. The DNA of the CDR3 is TGTGCCAGCAGTTTATCCCCGGGACAGCCTTATGGCTACACCTTC. Translated: CASSLSPGQPYGYTF.

The chain employs TRBV5-6 and TRBJ1-2, with 8 bases identical to TRBD1. Germline trimming cut 1 base from V and 6 bases from J; bases unmatched to any gene: 11. CDR1 SGHDT and CDR2 YYEEEE come from the germline V gene. The CDR3 spans 16 residues. CDR3 DNA: TGTGCCAGCAGCTTGTCCCTAGGACAGGGAATCAATGGCTACACCTTC. Translating it yields CASSLSLGQGINGYTF. Full variable domain (remainder filled in from reference TRBV5-6 and TRBJ1-2): DAGVTQSPTHLIKTRGQQVTLRCSPKSGHDTVSWYQQALGQGPQFIFQYYEEEERQRGNFPDRFSGHQFPNYSSELNVNALLLGDSALYLCASSLSLGQGINGYTFGSGTRLTVV.

This chain uses TRBV7-9 with TRBJ1-5, with 7 nucleotides matching TRBD1. V dropped 5 bases and J dropped 4; count of bases not matched to a gene: 17. The CDR3 spans 18 residues. The germline gives CDR1 SEHNR, CDR2 FQNEAQ (reference sequence). The CDR3 DNA reads TGTGCCAGCAGCCCAACTCCACAGGGGAAGGTGGTAAATCAGCCCCAGCATTTT. It translates to CASSPTPQGKVVNQPQHF.

Only a few counts were recorded for this clone. The V call is TRBV27, the J call TRBJ1-5; weak D call: TRBD1 (5 bases). The CDR3 is 13 residues long. Trimming removed 8 bases at V and 5 bases at J, with 13 bases between. The germline gives CDR1 MNHEY, CDR2 SMNVEV (reference sequence). The CDR3 nucleotides read TGTGCCAGCTCCCACAGGTGGGATCAGCCCCAGCATTTT. Translating gives CASSHRWDQPQHF.

The rearrangement links TRBV19 to TRBJ1-5, with D perhaps matching TRBD1 (6 bases). Trimming removed 7 bases at V and 0 bases at J, with 13 bases between. The V gene's germline CDR1 is LNHDA and CDR2 SQIVND (reference sequence). The CDR3 has 15 residues. The CDR3 sequence: CASTGGGLSNQPQHF. CDR3 bases: TGTGCCAGTACCGGCGGGGGGCTTAGCAATCAGCCCCAGCATTTT.

The genes are TRBV28 and TRBJ1-2, with TRBD1 matching 7 bases. CDR3 size: 15 residues. The trim removed 4 bases at V and 6 bases at J, leaving 11 bases unmatched. The germline CDR1 and CDR2 sequences are MDHEN and SYDVKM. The CDR3 DNA follows: TGTGCCAGCAGTTCCCCGGCGGCAGGGGGTAATGGCTACACCTTC. Translating gives CASSSPAAGGNGYTF.

V usage is TRBV7-2 and J usage is TRBJ2-5; 8 bases are a match to TRBD2. In germline, CDR1 is SGHTA, CDR2 FQGNSA. V shed 5 bases and J 4 bases; nucleotides not matched to a gene: 18. This CDR3 is 18 amino acids long. The CDR3 loop reads CASSLRASGLTVGETQYF. CDR3 bases: TGTGCCAGCAGCCTCCGGGCTAGCGGGTTAACTGTGGGAGAGACCCAGTACTTC.

The rearrangement joins TRBV7-8 to TRBJ2-7; TRBD2 aligns across 7 bases. CDR3 size: 16 residues. The V and J ends lost 1 base and 3 bases, in that order; junction bases with no gene match: 9. CDR1 and CDR2 (germline): SGHVS, FQNEAQ. The CDR3 DNA is TGTGCCAGCAGCTTAGGGCCGGGAGGACTATTCTACGAGCAGTACTTC. This sequence encodes CASSLGPGGLFYEQYF.

The chain joins TRBV18 to TRBJ1-1; D is unresolved. There are 15 residues in the CDR3. The V and J ends lost 2 bases and 2 bases respectively, with 12 bases between them. In germline, CDR1 is KGHSH, CDR2 LQKENI. DNA of the CDR3: TGTGCCAGCTCACCAGGGCAGGCAACAAACACTGAAGCTTTCTTT. It specifies CASSPGQATNTEAFF.

The chain carries TRBV13 and TRBJ2-1, with 12 bases aligning to TRBD1. Unmatched junction bases numbered 1, after V lost 3 bases and J lost 7 bases. This CDR3 is built from 14 residues. In germline, CDR1 is PRHDT, CDR2 FYEKMQ (reference sequence). DNA for the CDR3: TGTGCCAGCAGCTTGGGACAGGGGGCAAATGAGCAGTTCTTC. Translating gives CASSLGQGANEQFF.

The DNA for the CDR3 is TGTGCCAGCAGCCAAGAGCGGATCTCCTACGAGCAGTACTTC. Protein: CASSQERISYEQYF. The chain has TRBV7-3 and TRBJ2-7; D might be TRBD2 (5 bases). V lost 5 bases to trimming and J lost 0 bases, with 11 bases between them. Per the germline V gene, CDR1 is SGHTA and CDR2 is FQGTGA. The CDR3 runs 14 residues.

This chain connects TRBV19 to TRBJ1-1, with D possibly being TRBD1 (6 bases). CDR3 length: 15 residues. The V gene lost 4 bases and the J gene lost 2 bases, with 14 bases spanning the gap. CDR1 is LNHDA, CDR2 SQIVND, per germline (reference sequence). The chain's CDR3 is CASSTPGAGNTEAFF. The CDR3 region has the DNA TGTGCCAGTAGTACCCCAGGGGCCGGTAACACTGAAGCTTTCTTT.

The V call is TRBV18, the J call TRBJ1-5; 9 nucleotides agree with TRBD1. CDR1 and CDR2 (germline): KGHSH, LQKENI. The V segment lost 6 bases and the J segment 6 bases; nucleotides outside the gene matches: 9. The CDR3 is 15 amino acids. The CDR3 sequence: CASSHGTGRAQPQHF. Here the CDR3 DNA reads TGTGCCAGCTCTCATGGGACAGGGAGGGCTCAGCCCCAGCATTTT.

The chain uses TRBV2 and TRBJ2-3, with TRBD2 matching over 11 bases. The CDR3 consists of 17 residues. Germline CDR1 reads SNHLY; CDR2 reads FYNNEI. The V gene end was trimmed by 4 bases and the J gene end by 1 base; junction bases not matched to a gene: 7. The CDR3 region is CASSASTSGVRTDTQYF. CDR3 nucleotide sequence: TGTGCCAGCAGTGCTTCGACTAGCGGGGTTCGCACAGATACGCAGTATTTT.

This clone was counted once. V usage is TRBV19 and J usage is TRBJ1-5; maybe TRBD1 (5 bases). Germline V gives CDR1 LNHDA, CDR2 SQIVND (reference sequence). The CDR3 consists of 16 residues. Trimming removed 6 bases at V and 5 bases at J, with 20 bases between. The CDR3 DNA is TGTGCCAGTAGGCCCGGGGGTCGGGGTACCGATCAGCCCCAGCATTTT. It translates to CASRPGGRGTDQPQHF.

In this sample, this clone turned up a few times. The chain joins TRBV19 to TRBJ1-6, with D possibly being TRBD1 (6 bases). This CDR3 has 15 amino acids. V was trimmed by 4 bases and J by 3 bases, leaving 10 bases between them. The germline V gene has CDR1 LNHDA and CDR2 SQIVND (reference sequence). Written as DNA, the CDR3 is TGTGCCAGTAGTACCGGACAGAACTATAATTCACCCCTCCACTTT. It translates to CASSTGQNYNSPLHF.

The CDR3 region is CASSFQGGNTEAFF. CDR3 DNA: TGTGCCAGCAGCTTTCAGGGCGGGAACACTGAAGCTTTCTTT. The chain couples TRBV7-2 to TRBJ1-1; a weak D match, TRBD1 (5 bases). With 3 bases removed from V and 1 base from J, the gap between germline ends came to 9 bases. Germline V gives CDR1 SGHTA, CDR2 FQGNSA. This CDR3 comprises 14 residues. The entire variable domain, with the rest obtained from reference TRBV7-2 and TRBJ1-1, is as follows: GAGVSQSPSNKVTEKGKDVELRCDPISGHTALYWYRQSLGQGLEFLIYFQGNSAPDKSGLPSDRFSAERTGGSVSTLTIQRTQQEDSAVYLCASSFQGGNTEAFFGQGTRLTVV.

There are a few counts of this clone. The rearrangement links TRBV19 to TRBJ1-5; 7 nucleotides match TRBD1. Trimming at V came to 7 bases and at J to 2 bases, leaving 5 bases not matched to a gene. This CDR3 comprises 14 residues. CDR1 and CDR2 from the germline V gene are LNHDA and SQIVND (reference sequence). The CDR3 is CASKYTGGNQPQHF. As DNA, the CDR3 is TGTGCCAGTAAATACACAGGGGGCAATCAGCCCCAGCATTTT.